Following are 27 T cell receptor beta chains from one sample sequenced in a study of T cells in Graves' hyperthyroidism and ophthalmopathy. RNA transcripts yielded amplified TCR beta CDR3 regions. A set of HTBI primers served as the primers for a first-round RT-PCR of the TCR CDR3. TCRdb fed the multiplex PCR reads into MiXCR, producing one record per CDR3 protein. The table includes roughly 550,000 distinct CDR3 sequences, approximately 16% detected once. Input material: blood. Every receptor here comes from a woman aged 25 to 39 with Graves' ophthalmopathy.

This chain uses TRBV12-3 or TRBV12-4 with TRBJ2-7, with a tentative D call TRBD2 (6 bases). The CDR3 covers 13 residues. V gave up 7 bases and J gave up 5 bases, with 15 bases separating them. Here the CDR3 DNA reads TGTGCCAGCACCCCAGCGGGTACGAACGAGCAGTACTTC. Protein: CASTPAGTNEQYF.

Ten or more counts support this clonotype. This chain joins TRBV28 and TRBJ2-7, with TRBD2 matching over 10 bases. V shed 6 bases and J 4 bases; nucleotides not matched to a gene: 6. CDR3 length: 14 amino acids. Germline V gives CDR1 MDHEN, CDR2 SYDVKM. CDR3 DNA: TGTGCCAGCAGAACGGGACTAGCGAATTACGAGCAGTACTTC. This gives the protein CASRTGLANYEQYF.

The rearrangement links TRBV2 to TRBJ2-6; 11 bases agree with TRBD1. V lost 10 bases, J lost 4 bases, and 9 bases stayed unmatched. Germline assignment: CDR1 SNHLY and CDR2 FYNNEI. This CDR3 has 16 residues. The CDR3 DNA follows: TGTGCCAACATTCGGGACAGGGGGTACGGGGCCAACGTCCTGACTTTC. Translating gives CANIRDRGYGANVLTF.

This clonotype appeared many times. The J gene is TRBJ2-7, the V gene TRBV5-1; possibly TRBD1 or TRBD2 for D (7 bases each). Germline CDR1 SGHRS, CDR2 YFSETQ. The CDR3 spans 15 residues. Trimming took 4 bases from V and 4 from J, leaving 18 bases between them. CDR3 protein: CASSDREGGRYEQYF. The CDR3 nucleotides read TGCGCCAGCAGCGACAGGGAGGGGGGCAGGTACGAGCAGTACTTC.

The table lists this clonotype with a few counts. J is TRBJ2-1 and V is TRBV12-3 or TRBV12-4; 9 nucleotides agree with TRBD2. Trimming cost V 3 bases and J 9 bases; bases outside gene matches: 9. This CDR3 has 15 residues. The CDR3: CASSLRLAGSSEQFF. CDR3 sequence (DNA): TGTGCCAGCAGTTTGCGCCTAGCGGGATCCAGTGAGCAGTTCTTC.

This clonotype was counted at least ten times. This chain uses TRBV27 with TRBJ2-5; D perhaps matches TRBD2 (5 bases). Germline CDR1 MNHEY, CDR2 SMNVEV (reference sequence). The CDR3 has 15 amino acids. Trimming removed 8 bases at V and 0 bases at J, with 16 bases between. CDR3 residues: CASRPDGMYQETQYF. In DNA, the CDR3 is TGTGCCAGCCGCCCTGACGGGATGTACCAAGAGACCCAGTACTTC.

This clonotype was counted only a few times. This chain uses TRBV12-3 or TRBV12-4 with TRBJ2-6, with D unclear. V was clipped by 6 bases and J by 0 bases, with 18 bases between them. The CDR3 totals 18 residues. CDR3 coding DNA: TGTGCCAGCAGGTCCCGGGCCCCGCTGTTCTCTGGGGCCAACGTCCTGACTTTC. This encodes CASRSRAPLFSGANVLTF.

This clonotype has at least ten counts. The chain is built from TRBV10-3 and TRBJ2-5; D is unclear. Germline CDR1 and CDR2: ENHRY and SYGVKD. This CDR3 region has 14 residues. The ends were cut back, 4 bases at V and 1 base at J, with 10 bases in the middle. This CDR3 is CAISVRRGQETQYF. The CDR3 DNA reads as TGTGCCATCAGTGTTAGGCGCGGCCAAGAGACCCAGTACTTC.

Concerning this clonotype: A much larger clone sits a single nucleotide away, making a read error possible. The chain uses TRBV11-1 and TRBJ2-1; 9 bases are shared with TRBD2. The CDR3 loop spans 11 amino acids. Germline loops: CDR1 SGHAT, CDR2 FQDESV (reference sequence). V lost 8 bases to trimming and J lost 12 bases; unmatched junction nucleotides: 5. The CDR3 sequence: CASCSLAGQFF. For the CDR3, the DNA is TGTGCCAGCTGCTCACTAGCGGGGCAGTTCTTC.

This clonotype has more than one count but fewer than ten. The rearrangement joins TRBV28 to TRBJ2-7; TRBD1 matches at 7 bases. V gave up 2 bases and J gave up 0 bases; unmatched junction bases: 4. The CDR3 is 15 amino acids. CDR1 is MDHEN and CDR2 is SYDVKM in the germline V gene. Written as DNA, the CDR3 is TGTGCCAGCAGTTTACCCGGGACAGACTCCTACGAGCAGTACTTC. It yields the protein CASSLPGTDSYEQYF.

The sample holds many counts of this clonotype. This chain joins TRBV28 and TRBJ2-1; tentative D call: TRBD2 (5 bases). Germline V gene data show CDR1 as MDHEN and CDR2 as SYDVKM. The CDR3 runs to 16 residues. V was clipped by 5 bases and J by 4 bases, with 18 bases between them. The CDR3 region is CASSPSGLASYNEQFF. The DNA for the CDR3 is TGTGCCAGCAGTCCGTCCGGGCTAGCCTCATACAATGAGCAGTTCTTC.

The J gene is TRBJ2-2, the V gene TRBV29-1; the D call may be TRBD1 or TRBD2 (5 bases each). This CDR3 has 12 residues. The germline V gene encodes CDR1 SQVTM and CDR2 ANQGSEA. Trimming cost V 7 bases and J 8 bases, with 14 bases left between them. The CDR3: CSGMGERGELFF. The CDR3 DNA sequence: TGCAGCGGGATGGGGGAAAGGGGGGAGCTGTTTTTT.

In its sample, this clonotype was seen a few times. CDR3 residues: CASKRRDNTGELFF. CDR3 coding DNA: TGTGCCAGCAAGAGGCGGGACAACACCGGGGAGCTGTTTTTT. This chain connects TRBV6-1 to TRBJ2-2; weak D call: TRBD2 (6 bases). With 7 bases removed from V and 2 bases from J, the gap between germline ends came to 11 bases. This CDR3 is 14 amino acids long. Germline-derived CDR1 and CDR2 are MNHNS and SASEGT.

The V call is TRBV7-9, the J call TRBJ1-4; maybe TRBD1 (6 bases). V shed 7 bases and J shed 3 bases, with 9 bases lying between them. The CDR3 loop spans 13 amino acids. The germline V gene encodes CDR1 SEHNR and CDR2 FQNEAQ (reference sequence). For the CDR3, the DNA is TGTGCCAGCAACAGGGTGCCTAATGAAAAACTGTTTTTT. This sequence encodes CASNRVPNEKLFF.

This clonotype was seen many times. The rearrangement uses TRBV7-2 and TRBJ1-5; D gene ambiguous. Germline assignment: CDR1 SGHTA and CDR2 FQGNSA. This CDR3 is built from 13 residues. V lost 3 bases, J lost 4 bases, and 7 bases lay in between. The CDR3 region is CASSFTGNQPQHF. CDR3 DNA sequence: TGTGCCAGCAGCTTCACGGGTAATCAGCCCCAGCATTTT.

The sample holds many counts of this clonotype. V gene TRBV6-2 or TRBV6-3 combines with J gene TRBJ2-3; D may be TRBD1 or TRBD2 (5 bases each). Deletions cut 4 bases from V and 7 bases from J, with 12 bases between. The CDR3 covers 13 residues. The germline V gene has CDR1 MNHEY and CDR2 SVGEGT. Here the CDR3 DNA reads TGTGCCAGCAGTTTGGGACCACTGAATACGCAGTATTTT. Protein product: CASSLGPLNTQYF.

This clonotype came up a few times. Since a much larger clone is just one base distant, this may be a read error. A read error is likely, as this CDR3 ends without the conserved phenylalanine or tryptophan. The chain has TRBV28 and TRBJ1-1, with D tentatively TRBD1 (5 bases). There are 12 residues in the CDR3. Germline CDR1 and CDR2: MDHEN and SYDVKM. V was shortened by 5 bases and J by 5 bases, with 9 bases between the two germline ends. The CDR3 protein is CASSAHRTEAFL. The CDR3 bases are TGTGCCAGCAGTGCGCACAGGACTGAAGCTTTCCTT.

CDR3 protein: CASTISGLAGGQYF. DNA of the CDR3: TGTGCCAGCACTATTTCGGGACTAGCGGGAGGCCAGTACTTC. This chain links TRBV6-1 with TRBJ2-5; 15 bases map to TRBD2. The V gene end was trimmed by 7 bases and the J gene end by 10 bases; junction bases not matched to a gene: 7. The germline V gene encodes CDR1 MNHNS and CDR2 SASEGT. This CDR3 has 14 amino acids.

This clonotype has ten or more counts. V and J are TRBV20-1 and TRBJ2-3; TRBD2 matches at 12 bases. This CDR3 has 14 amino acids. CDR1 and CDR2 (germline): DFQATT, SNEGSKA (reference sequence). J gave up 3 bases and V 5 bases, and 3 bases lay outside the gene matches. Here the CDR3 reads CSAVTSGGTDTQYF. The DNA of the CDR3 is TGCAGTGCTGTGACTAGCGGGGGAACAGATACGCAGTATTTT.

This clonotype was seen repeatedly, ten times or more. The chain uses TRBV12-3 or TRBV12-4 and TRBJ1-1, with a possible D match to TRBD1 (6 bases). V lost 5 bases, J lost 1 base, and 11 bases lay in between. The CDR3 extends over 14 amino acids. CDR3 protein: CASSPGASNTEAFF. The DNA of the CDR3 is TGTGCCAGCAGTCCAGGGGCCTCGAACACTGAAGCTTTCTTT.

This clonotype was detected ten times or more. The V gene is TRBV20-1, the J gene TRBJ2-3; 8 bases match TRBD1. The CDR3 contains 13 residues. Germline CDR1 DFQATT, CDR2 SNEGSKA (reference sequence). With V trimmed by 7 bases and J by 5 bases, 8 bases remained unmatched. Written as DNA, the CDR3 is TGCAGTGGAGGACAGGGTCAGGGAGATACGCAGTATTTT. Translating it yields CSGGQGQGDTQYF.

The CDR3: CASSPGTPGEKLFF. In DNA, the CDR3 is TGTGCCAGCAGTCCAGGGACGCCGGGAGAAAAACTGTTTTTT. The chain joins TRBV2 to TRBJ1-4; maybe TRBD1 (5 bases). Germline-derived CDR1 and CDR2 are SNHLY and FYNNEI. This CDR3 contains 14 residues. Deletions cut 5 bases from V and 8 bases from J, with 15 bases between.

This clonotype was seen only a few times. The chain employs TRBV4-2 and TRBJ2-1, with D tentatively TRBD2 (6 bases). CDR3 length: 14 amino acids. The V end lost 0 bases, the J end lost 6 bases, and 9 bases lay between the germline ends. CDR1 and CDR2 (germline): LGHNA, YNFKEQ. The CDR3 is CASSQDTAGNEQFF. CDR3 nucleotide sequence: TGTGCCAGCAGCCAAGATACAGCGGGCAATGAGCAGTTCTTC.

This clonotype was found many times. This sequence joins TRBV7-2 and TRBJ2-7; D is undetermined. V shed 5 bases and J shed 1 base, with 9 bases lying between them. This CDR3 contains 13 residues. CDR1 is SGHTA, CDR2 FQGNSA, per germline. The CDR3 loop is CASSPRASYEQYF. In DNA form, the CDR3 reads TGTGCCAGCAGCCCACGAGCATCCTACGAGCAGTACTTC.

This clonotype was observed many times. V usage is TRBV12-3 or TRBV12-4 and J usage is TRBJ2-7; 7 bases agree with TRBD1. V was pared by 6 bases and J by 4 bases, with 9 bases of the junction left unmatched. This CDR3 comprises 14 residues. CDR3 amino acids: CASRSGTDPYEQYF. The CDR3, as DNA: TGTGCCAGCAGGTCGGGGACAGATCCATACGAGCAGTACTTC.

There are many counts of this clonotype. The chain joins TRBV2 to TRBJ2-2; D might be TRBD1 (5 bases). This CDR3 has 16 amino acids. Trimming removed 1 base at V and 0 bases at J, with 9 bases between. CDR1 SNHLY and CDR2 FYNNEI come from the germline V gene. The CDR3 DNA is TGTGCCAGCAGTGAAGGACAGCCTGCGAACACCGGGGAGCTGTTTTTT. As protein: CASSEGQPANTGELFF.

This clonotype was seen many times. The chain employs TRBV7-2 and TRBJ2-3; 16 bases are a match to TRBD2. Trimming took 5 bases from V and 4 from J; bases not matched to a gene: 12. In germline, CDR1 is SGHTA, CDR2 FQGNSA. The length of the CDR3 is 19 residues. In nucleotides, the CDR3 is TGTGCCAGCAGCCCGGGGACTAGCGGGAGGGCCTGGGGTTCAGATACGCAGTATTTT. Its translation is CASSPGTSGRAWGSDTQYF.